This T cell receptor beta chain was recorded in a study of T cell responses to AZD1222 COVID-19 vaccine. Notes on the study in general: It was only after the peak T cell response that any repertoires were sampled.

To note about this clone: Its target is not known.

The CDR3 length is 16 residues. CDR1 and CDR2 from the germline V gene are ENHRY and SYGVKD. With 3 bases removed from V and 0 bases from J, the gap between germline ends came to 13 bases. Measured with immunoSEQ multiplex PCR; TCRdb has only the in-frame clones, and not every one. The sample comprises 150,000 to 200,000 clones, roughly 87% of which are singletons, and approximately 1% rests with the top ten. The material was peripheral blood, obtained 28 days after the second AZD1222 dose. The chain links TRBV10-3 to TRBJ2-3; D is ambiguous. This TCR derives from an adult who received the AZD1222 COVID-19 vaccine. The CDR3 is CAISDGMRPSTDTQYF. The CDR3 region has the DNA TGTGCCATCAGTGACGGTATGAGACCTAGCACAGATACGCAGTATTTT.